The entry below describes one T cell receptor beta chain. This clonotype came up many times. Its target antigen remains unknown. Base-call qualities are not available, and no considerably larger clone is one nucleotide away. Instrument used: Illumina HiSeq 2500. Quantitative 5'-RACE with molecular barcodes was the method used to prepare the TCR beta libraries. On the study's bioinformatics: A new computational method based on a probabilistic model of VDJ rearrangement was used to identify disease-linked TCR variants. TCRdb passed the public sequencing reads through fastp at Q25 and MiXCR, retaining productive beta sequences. CDR3 protein sequences are deduplicated, and each keeps its most common genes and DNA. TCRdb, rather than the study authors, made the V and J calls. Counted in this sample were fewer than 250,000 distinct CDR3 sequences; more than 9% of them appeared once. Clones ranked in the top ten supply about 2.5% of the sample.

The sample comes from a study of CD8 T cells in ankylosing spondylitis (dated by TCRdb to between 2016 and 2019). With respect to the entire study: The study set out to find disease-linked TCR variants by profiling T cell receptor beta repertoires in ankylosing spondylitis patients and healthy donors. The full study cohort was made up of 25 ankylosing spondylitis patients and about a hundred healthy donors. Peripheral blood samples were taken, and synovial fluid was additionally collected from ankylosing spondylitis patients. Study-wide findings and limitations: Significant enrichment of the disease-linked clones was reported in matched synovial fluid samples from ankylosing spondylitis patients. Some motif variants had previously been reported in the synovial fluid and blood of reactive arthritis patients, which suggests shared mechanisms of disease initiation. In peripheral blood, the disease-linked clones were found at relatively low frequencies and had a CD8+ phenotype. A TCR beta motif made up of several highly homologous amino acid variants appeared to be characteristic of blood from ankylosing spondylitis patients.

The germline V gene sets CDR1 to MNHEY and CDR2 to SVGAGI. From cysteine to phenylalanine, the CDR3 is 17 amino acids long. Only CDR3 DNA is held: 51 bases, read in frame from base 1. V trim: 7 bases; J trim: 7 bases; unmatched bases: 15. This TCR derives from a male donor with ankylosing spondylitis or in good health (not recorded which). The sequencing input was blood, either unsorted or a sorted T cell fraction (not recorded which). The sequence links TRBV6-5 to TRBJ2-1, with 11 bases aligning to TRBD2. The DNA is as follows: TGTGCCAGCATCCCGGGACTAGCGGTGAAAATGGGGAATGAGCAGTTCTTC. Protein translation: CASIPGLAVKMGNEQFF.